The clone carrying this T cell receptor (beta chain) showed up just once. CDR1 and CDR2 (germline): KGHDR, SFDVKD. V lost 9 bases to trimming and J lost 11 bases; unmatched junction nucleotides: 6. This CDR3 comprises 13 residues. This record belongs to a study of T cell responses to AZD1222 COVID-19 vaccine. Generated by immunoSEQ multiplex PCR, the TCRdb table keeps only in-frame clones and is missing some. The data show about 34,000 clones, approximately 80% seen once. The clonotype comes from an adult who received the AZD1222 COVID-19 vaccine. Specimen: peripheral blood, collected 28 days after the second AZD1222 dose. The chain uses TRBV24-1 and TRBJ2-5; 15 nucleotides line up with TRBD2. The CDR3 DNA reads TGTGCCACCCGAGGGACTAGCGGGGGGTCACAGTACTTC. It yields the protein CATRGTSGGSQYF.